The 15 T cell receptor beta chains in this list originate from one sample, sequenced in a study of shared clonotypes between healthy human individuals. Naive CD8 populations comprised CD45RO-negative cells positively selected for CCR7, excluding terminally differentiated effector memory CD45RA+ cells. Libraries were prepared by immunoSEQ multiplex PCR; TCRdb keeps only in-frame clonotypes and omits some of them. The sample holds some 2.1 million clones, approximately 94% seen once. The sequenced sample consisted of naive CD8+ T cells sorted from blood. The source of these receptors is a man between 18 and 29 years old in good health.

The chain links TRBV13 to TRBJ2-7; D gene uncertain. Trimming pared 5 bases from V and 3 bases from J, leaving 11 bases between. The CDR3 has 13 residues. The germline gives CDR1 PRHDT, CDR2 FYEKMQ (reference sequence). CDR3 nucleotides: TGTGCCAGCAGCCTCCTCGGGCTCTACGAGCAGTACTTC. It codes for CASSLLGLYEQYF.

CDR3 sequence reads: CASSPGLATETQYF. The DNA of the CDR3 is TGTGCCAGCAGTCCGGGACTAGCGACGGAGACCCAGTACTTC. The chain employs TRBV6-5 and TRBJ2-5; 10 nucleotides agree with TRBD2. The V and J ends lost 5 bases and 5 bases, in that order; junction bases with no gene match: 5. Germline V gene sequence: CDR1 MNHEY, CDR2 SVGAGI. The CDR3 is 14 residues long.

This chain uses TRBV9 with TRBJ1-2, with TRBD1 as a possible D gene (6 bases). Germline V gene sequence: CDR1 SGDLS, CDR2 YYNGEE. This CDR3 comprises 17 residues. V was trimmed by 0 bases and J by 4 bases, leaving 19 bases between them. The CDR3 loop reads CASSVAVSGASIYGYTF. In nucleotides, the CDR3 is TGTGCCAGCAGCGTAGCTGTTTCGGGGGCGAGTATCTATGGCTACACCTTC.

A word on this clone: The junction departs from germline at one end; a sequencing error may be responsible. The rearrangement joins TRBV11-2 to TRBJ2-1, with D tentatively TRBD2 (6 bases). Per germline, CDR1 SGHAT and CDR2 FQNNGV. This CDR3 spans 15 amino acids. The CDR3 protein is CASSPGTFSHNEQFF. The CDR3 coding sequence is TGTGCCAGCAGCCCAGGGACTTTCTCCCACAATGAGCAGTTCTTC.

The chain has TRBV28 and TRBJ1-6, with a weak D call TRBD1 (6 bases). Germline assignment: CDR1 MDHEN and CDR2 SYDVKM. This CDR3 is built from 16 residues. Deletions cut 6 bases from V and 3 bases from J, with 15 bases between. The CDR3 spells CASRETGDYYNSPLHF. In nucleotides, the CDR3 is TGTGCCAGCAGGGAGACAGGAGACTACTATAATTCACCCCTCCACTTT.

The chain employs TRBV5-4 and TRBJ2-7, with D unresolved. Between the trimmed V and J ends, which lost 2 bases and 3 bases, there was a span of 6 bases. Germline lookup yields CDR1 SGHNT and CDR2 YYREEE (reference sequence). This CDR3 is built from 12 residues. The DNA for the CDR3 is TGTGCCAGCAGCTTTTTGAACTACGAGCAGTACTTC. This translates into CASSFLNYEQYF.

The chain couples TRBV2 to TRBJ1-3; D unresolved. CDR1 and CDR2 (germline): SNHLY, FYNNEI. CDR3 length: 10 residues. Trimming pared 8 bases from V and 8 bases from J, leaving 7 bases between. The CDR3 region is CASRADTIYF. CDR3 nucleotides: TGTGCCAGCCGGGCAGACACCATATATTTT.

The V gene is TRBV29-1, the J gene TRBJ2-1; 8 nucleotides match TRBD1. The ends lost 6 bases at V and 1 base at J; junction bases unmatched: 2. CDR3 length: 13 residues. CDR1 is SQVTM and CDR2 is ANQGSEA in the germline V gene. In nucleotides, the CDR3 is TGCAGCGTCGACAGGGGATCCTACAATGAGCAGTTCTTC. This sequence encodes CSVDRGSYNEQFF.

The chain combines TRBV7-8 with TRBJ2-5; TRBD1 matches at 9 bases. The J segment lost 5 bases and the V segment lost 3 bases, leaving 4 bases of the junction unmatched. Germline V CDR1 and CDR2: SGHVS, FQNEAQ. This CDR3 is 14 amino acids long. The CDR3 bases are TGTGCCAGCAGCTTGCGGGACAGGGTGGAGACCCAGTACTTC. Translated: CASSLRDRVETQYF. Together with reference TRBV7-8 and TRBJ2-5, the CDR3 gives the full variable domain: GAGVSQSPRYKVAKRGQDVALRCDPISGHVSLFWYQQALGQGPEFLTYFQNEAQLDKSGLPSDRFFAERPEGSVSTLKIQRTQQEDSAVYLCASSLRDRVETQYFGPGTRLLVL.

The rearrangement uses TRBV5-4 and TRBJ1-6, with D unresolved. Trimming took off 1 base at V and 6 bases at J, with 11 bases between the two ends. CDR3 length: 15 amino acids. Germline V gives CDR1 SGHNT, CDR2 YYREEE (reference sequence). In DNA form, the CDR3 reads TGTGCCAGCAGCTTGCAACGGCGTATTAATTCACCCCTCCACTTT. Its protein product is CASSLQRRINSPLHF.

This chain uses TRBV6-6 with TRBJ1-4; TRBD1 is a possible D gene (6 bases). Trimming stripped 2 bases from V and 5 bases from J, with 15 bases between. Germline V gives CDR1 MNHNY, CDR2 SVGAGI (reference sequence). CDR3 length equals 16 residues. CDR3 DNA: TGTGCCAGCAGTTACGCCTGGACAGTTTGGAATGAAAAACTGTTTTTT. The encoded protein is CASSYAWTVWNEKLFF.

The genes are TRBV18 and TRBJ1-2; D is possibly TRBD1 (6 bases). This CDR3 contains 14 residues. The ends were cut back, 5 bases at V and 0 bases at J, with 10 bases in the middle. Germline lookup yields CDR1 KGHSH and CDR2 LQKENI. CDR3 sequence (DNA): TGTGCCAGCTCAAAGTCAGGGGCTAACTATGGCTACACCTTC. As protein: CASSKSGANYGYTF.

The J gene is TRBJ2-7, the V gene TRBV7-6; 9 bases fit TRBD1. V lost 5 bases to trimming and J lost 3 bases; unmatched junction nucleotides: 8. This CDR3 contains 15 residues. The germline CDR1 and CDR2 sequences are SGHVS and FNYEAQ. The CDR3 region has the DNA TGTGCCAGCAGCCCCGGACAGGGGACAGTCTACGAGCAGTACTTC. The encoded protein is CASSPGQGTVYEQYF.

The chain links TRBV28 to TRBJ2-3, with 13 bases identical to TRBD2. The CDR3 loop spans 15 amino acids. V lost 3 bases to trimming and J lost 10 bases; unmatched junction nucleotides: 7. The germline V gene encodes CDR1 MDHEN and CDR2 SYDVKM. The CDR3 coding sequence is TGTGCCAGCAGTTTGGTACTAGCGGGGGGGCTGGCGCAGTATTTT. This codes for CASSLVLAGGLAQYF.

This clone has just one count. The chain is built from TRBV27 and TRBJ2-3; D gene uncertain. Trimming cost V 4 bases and J 3 bases, with 17 bases left between them. The CDR3 consists of 16 residues. Germline CDR1 reads MNHEY; CDR2 reads SMNVEV (reference sequence). The CDR3, as DNA: TGTGCCAGCAGTTCCCTAGGGCCTATACGGACAGATACGCAGTATTTT. Residues: CASSSLGPIRTDTQYF.